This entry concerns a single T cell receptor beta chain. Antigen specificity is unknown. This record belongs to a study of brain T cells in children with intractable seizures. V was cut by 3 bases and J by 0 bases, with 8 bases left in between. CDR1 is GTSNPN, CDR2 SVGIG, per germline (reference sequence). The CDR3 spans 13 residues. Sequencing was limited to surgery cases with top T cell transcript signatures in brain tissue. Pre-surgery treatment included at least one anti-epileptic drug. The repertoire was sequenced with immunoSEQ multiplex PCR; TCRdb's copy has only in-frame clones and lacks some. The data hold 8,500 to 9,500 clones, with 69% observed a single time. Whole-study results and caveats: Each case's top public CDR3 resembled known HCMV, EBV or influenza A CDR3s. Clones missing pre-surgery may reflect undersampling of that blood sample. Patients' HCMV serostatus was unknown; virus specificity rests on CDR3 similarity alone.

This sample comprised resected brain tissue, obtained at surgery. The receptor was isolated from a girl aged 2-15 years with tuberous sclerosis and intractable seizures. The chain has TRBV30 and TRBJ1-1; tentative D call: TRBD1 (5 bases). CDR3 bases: TGTGCCTGGAGAGGCAGGGTGAACACTGAAGCTTTCTTT. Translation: CAWRGRVNTEAFF.